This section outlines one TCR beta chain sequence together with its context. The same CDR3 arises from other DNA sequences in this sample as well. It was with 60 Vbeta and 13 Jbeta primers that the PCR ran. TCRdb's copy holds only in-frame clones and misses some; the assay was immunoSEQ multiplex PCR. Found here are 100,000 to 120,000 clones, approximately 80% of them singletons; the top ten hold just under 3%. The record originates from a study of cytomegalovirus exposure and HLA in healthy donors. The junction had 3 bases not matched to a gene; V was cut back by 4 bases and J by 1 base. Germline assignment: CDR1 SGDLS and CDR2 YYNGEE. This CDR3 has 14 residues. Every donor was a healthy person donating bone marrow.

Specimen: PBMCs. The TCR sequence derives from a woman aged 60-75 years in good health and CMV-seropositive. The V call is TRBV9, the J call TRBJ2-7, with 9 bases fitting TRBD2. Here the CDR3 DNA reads TGTGCCAGCAGCCCGAGCGGGAGGTCCTACGAGCAGTACTTC. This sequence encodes CASSPSGRSYEQYF. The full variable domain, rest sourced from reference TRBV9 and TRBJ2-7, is DSGVTQTPKHLITATGQRVTLRCSPRSGDLSVYWYQQSLDQGLQFLIQYYNGEERAKGNILERFSAQQFPDLHSELNLSSLELGDSALYFCASSPSGRSYEQYFGPGTRLTVT.